The next 5 T cell receptor beta chains were all read from a single sample in a study of shared clonotypes between healthy human individuals. TCRdb's table, derived via immunoSEQ multiplex PCR, lists solely in-frame clones and lacks some. The data contain hundreds of thousands of clones, approximately 95% of them singletons. Terminally differentiated effector memory CD45RA+ cells were excluded from the naive CD8 cells, which were CD45RO-negative and positively selected for CCR7. The sequenced sample consisted of naive CD8+ T cells sorted from blood. Every receptor here comes from a woman in her 30s in good health.

The genes are TRBV5-8 and TRBJ2-7, with D possibly TRBD1 on 5 matching bases. V gave up 2 bases and J gave up 2 bases, with 8 bases separating them. Germline CDR1 is SGHTS and CDR2 is YDEGEE. The CDR3 length is 13 residues. This CDR3 is CASSLPGTYEQYF. DNA of the CDR3: TGTGCCAGCAGCTTACCAGGGACCTACGAGCAGTACTTC.

The CDR3 DNA sequence: TGTGCCAGTAGTATAAAATCGGGGTGGACTAGCGGGATTATCACCGGGGAGCTGTTTTTT. This codes for CASSIKSGWTSGIITGELFF. This chain joins TRBV19 and TRBJ2-2; 12 bases line up with TRBD2. V was clipped by 2 bases and J by 4 bases; unmatched bases: 14. CDR1 is LNHDA, CDR2 SQIVND, per germline (reference sequence). This CDR3 region has 20 residues. The complete variable domain, with remaining parts taken from reference TRBV19 and TRBJ2-2, reads DGGITQSPKYLFRKEGQNVTLSCEQNLNHDAMYWYRQDPGQGLRLIYYSQIVNDFQKGDIAEGYSVSREKKESFPLTVTSAQKNPTAFYLCASSIKSGWTSGIITGELFFGEGSRLTVL.

Only one count was recorded for this clone. DNA of the CDR3: TGCGCCAGCAGCCCAGGGAGGGGCACGCAGTATTTT. Its protein is CASSPGRGTQYF. The rearrangement links TRBV4-1 to TRBJ2-3; 7 bases are a match to TRBD2. J was trimmed by 9 bases and V by 4 bases; bases with no gene match: 4. The CDR3 sequence is 12 residues long. Per germline, CDR1 MGHRA and CDR2 YSYEKL.

A single count supports this clone. The chain joins TRBV29-1 to TRBJ2-7, with D perhaps given as TRBD1 or TRBD2 (7 bases each). This CDR3 region has 15 residues. V shed 6 bases and J shed 2 bases, with 20 bases lying between them. Germline loops: CDR1 SQVTM, CDR2 ANQGSEA. CDR3 DNA: TGCAGCGTCGCGGGGGACCGGACAGGCCCCTACGAGCAGTACTTC. Translation: CSVAGDRTGPYEQYF.

V gene TRBV19 combines with J gene TRBJ1-2; the D gene is possibly TRBD1 (5 bases). Trimming took off 6 bases at V and 4 bases at J, with 21 bases between the two ends. Germline V gene data show CDR1 as LNHDA and CDR2 as SQIVND (reference sequence). The CDR3 is 16 amino acids. Here the CDR3 DNA reads TGTGCCAGTAGCACGTTTACAGGAAATCGGTTCTATGGCTACACCTTC. It is translated as CASSTFTGNRFYGYTF.